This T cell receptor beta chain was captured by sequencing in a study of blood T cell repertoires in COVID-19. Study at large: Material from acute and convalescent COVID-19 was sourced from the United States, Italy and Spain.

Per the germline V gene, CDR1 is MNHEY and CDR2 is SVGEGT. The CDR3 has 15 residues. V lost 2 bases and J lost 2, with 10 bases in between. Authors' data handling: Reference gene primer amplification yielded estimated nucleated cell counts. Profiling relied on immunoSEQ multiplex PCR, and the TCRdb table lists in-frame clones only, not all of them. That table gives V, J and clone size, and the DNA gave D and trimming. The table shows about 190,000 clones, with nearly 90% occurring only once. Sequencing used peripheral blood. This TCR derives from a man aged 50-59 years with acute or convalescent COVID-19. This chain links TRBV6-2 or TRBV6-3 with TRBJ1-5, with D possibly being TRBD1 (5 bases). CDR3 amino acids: CASSYPGGGNQPQHF. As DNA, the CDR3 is TGTGCCAGCAGTTACCCCGGGGGGGGCAATCAGCCCCAGCATTTT.